This T cell receptor beta chain was obtained from a study of T cell repertoires in cytomegalovirus infection. In the study overall: A matching HLA type, together with CMV infection, was signaled by public TCR beta signatures.

The CDR3 runs to 15 residues. Germline CDR1 and CDR2: MNHEY and SVGEGT. Germline trimming cut 6 bases from V and 2 bases from J; bases unmatched to any gene: 8. Study-wide results and limits: Predominance within the ex vivo response was attributable to HLA-C-restricted CMV-specific TCR beta clonotypes. Of the TCR beta families, the public ones yielded a cumulative frequency that identified carriers of CMV plus the relevant HLA.

This clonotype has only a few counts. Its antigen is still unknown. A single record per CDR3 protein comes from TCRdb applying MiXCR to the reads. The table records some 110,000 distinct CDR3 sequences, 30% to 40% of them present only once. This sample comprised CD8+ T cells from cultured PBMCs, obtained from culture after CMV antigen stimulation. The chain uses TRBV6-2 or TRBV6-3 and TRBJ2-7; TRBD1 matches 9 bases. The clonotype comes from a human donor in good health (CMV status not recorded). Some clones in this sample may be carry-over from other donors' samples. CDR3 sequence (DNA): TGTGCCAGCAGACTCCCGGGACAGGGTCCCTACGAGCAGTACTTC. It yields the protein CASRLPGQGPYEQYF.